Sequencing of this T cell receptor beta chain was carried out in a study of cytotoxic CD8 clonotypes in ibrutinib-treated CLL. Target depth was 1 in 200,000 to 1 in 1 million T cells, about 10x per clonotype. Only in-frame clones appear in the TCRdb table, and some are missing; sequencing was by immunoSEQ multiplex PCR. The sample includes 12,000 or so clones, around 68% of them seen just once. V lost 2 bases to trimming and J lost 9 bases; unmatched junction nucleotides: 10. This CDR3 has 15 amino acids. Germline V CDR1 and CDR2: SGDLS, YYNGEE. Study-wide points: Sampling times, which were not matched between the groups, differed between sustained-remission patients and progressing patients.

In this sample, this clone turned up a few times. Its antigen is unknown. Sequenced material: PBMCs, taken before ibrutinib treatment. The chain couples TRBV9 to TRBJ2-1, with 8 bases aligning to TRBD2. This receptor was identified in a human donor with chronic lymphocytic leukemia. CDR3 coding DNA: TGTGCCAGCAGCGTGGAAGCGGGGGCACCGGGTGAGCAGTTCTTC. Amino acid sequence: CASSVEAGAPGEQFF.